This TCR beta chain originates from a study of cytomegalovirus exposure and HLA in healthy donors. Study conclusions and caveats: Across donors, sequencing depth was assumed by presence/absence analyses to be roughly uniform. Fewer N-insertions than the roughly 630-donor mean were reportedly shown by an Asian-associated ancestry cluster in a later analysis. Listed as cytomegalovirus-associated were roughly 180 TCR beta chains.

PCR amplification relied on 60 Vbeta primers (plus 13 Jbeta primers). Some clones are missing from TCRdb's copy, which holds only in-frame ones; the method was immunoSEQ multiplex PCR. There are about 100,000 clones in the sample; 80% occur only once, and approximately 7.9% lies in the top ten. Germline assignment: CDR1 SGHTA and CDR2 FQGNSA. Deletions cut 10 bases from V and 0 bases from J, with 13 bases between. The CDR3 consists of 14 residues. Turning to this clone: Its specificity is not known.

Sequencing was carried out using PBMCs. The receptor's source is a man younger than 45 in good health and CMV-seronegative. The genes are TRBV7-2 and TRBJ1-3; the D gene is possibly TRBD1 (5 bases). CDR3 DNA: TGTGCCACCCACGGGGGAAACTCTGGAAACACCATATATTTT. Translated: CATHGGNSGNTIYF.